This entry features one T cell receptor (beta chain) sequence. Method: immunoSEQ multiplex PCR; TCRdb's copy keeps in-frame clones and lacks some. This table has about 380,000 clones, 96% appearing once. The entry originates in a study of shared clonotypes between healthy human individuals. CDR1 and CDR2 from the germline V gene are SGHRS and YFSETQ. The CDR3 is made up of 16 amino acids. V shed 1 base, J shed 5 bases, and the junction held 10 bases outside the gene matches. Sequenced input: memory CD8+ T cells sorted from blood. Documented subset: CD45RO+ cells pooled with CCR7-negative TemRA cells. This TCR came from a man under 40 in good health. This chain connects TRBV5-1 to TRBJ1-1; 8 bases are a match to TRBD1. CDR3 sequence: CASSLTRGQYWTEAFF. The CDR3 DNA is TGCGCCAGCAGCTTGACCAGGGGGCAATATTGGACTGAAGCTTTCTTT.